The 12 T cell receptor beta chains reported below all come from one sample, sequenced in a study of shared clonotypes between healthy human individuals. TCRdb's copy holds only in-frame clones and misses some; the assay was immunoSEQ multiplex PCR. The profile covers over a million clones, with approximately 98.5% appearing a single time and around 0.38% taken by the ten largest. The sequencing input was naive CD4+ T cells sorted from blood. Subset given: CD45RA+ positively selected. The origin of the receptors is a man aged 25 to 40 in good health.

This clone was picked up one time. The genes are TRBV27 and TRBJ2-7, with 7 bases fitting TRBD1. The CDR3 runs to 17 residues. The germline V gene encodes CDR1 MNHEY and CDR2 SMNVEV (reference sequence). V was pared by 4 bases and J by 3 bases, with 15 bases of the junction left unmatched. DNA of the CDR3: TGTGCCAGCAGTTCACGGAATCGGACAGGTAGACTCTACGAGCAGTACTTC. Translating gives CASSSRNRTGRLYEQYF.

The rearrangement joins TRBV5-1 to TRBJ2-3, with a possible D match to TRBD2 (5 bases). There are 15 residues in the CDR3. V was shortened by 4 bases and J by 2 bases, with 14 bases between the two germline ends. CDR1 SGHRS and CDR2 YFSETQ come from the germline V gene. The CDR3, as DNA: TGCGCCAGCAGCACATTCGCCGGGAACACAGATACGCAGTATTTT. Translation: CASSTFAGNTDTQYF.

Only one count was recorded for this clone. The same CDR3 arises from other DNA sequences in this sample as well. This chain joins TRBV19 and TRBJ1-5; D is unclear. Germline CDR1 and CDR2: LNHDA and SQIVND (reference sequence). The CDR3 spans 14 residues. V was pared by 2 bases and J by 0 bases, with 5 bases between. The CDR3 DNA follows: TGTGCCAGTAGTATAAGAGGTAGCAATCAGCCCCAGCATTTT. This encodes CASSIRGSNQPQHF.

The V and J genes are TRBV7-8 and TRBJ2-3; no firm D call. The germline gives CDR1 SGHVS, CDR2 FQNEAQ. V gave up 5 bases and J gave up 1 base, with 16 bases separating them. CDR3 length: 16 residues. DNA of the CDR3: TGTGCCAGCAGCCGAAGAAGGGTGCAGGGCACAGATACGCAGTATTTT. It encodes CASSRRRVQGTDTQYF.

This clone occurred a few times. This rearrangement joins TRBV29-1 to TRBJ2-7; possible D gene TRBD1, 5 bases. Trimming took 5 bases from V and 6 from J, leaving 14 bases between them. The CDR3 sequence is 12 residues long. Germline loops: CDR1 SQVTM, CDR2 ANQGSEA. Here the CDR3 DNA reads TGCAGCGTTTTCCAGGGATTTGGCGAGCAGTACTTC. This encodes CSVFQGFGEQYF.

The CDR3 is CASSPSLSGYTF. The DNA for the CDR3 is TGTGCCAGCAGTCCCAGCCTCAGTGGCTACACCTTC. The chain uses TRBV28 and TRBJ1-2, with D unclear. Per germline, CDR1 MDHEN and CDR2 SYDVKM. This CDR3 region has 12 residues. V lost 5 bases, J lost 7 bases, and 11 bases lay in between.

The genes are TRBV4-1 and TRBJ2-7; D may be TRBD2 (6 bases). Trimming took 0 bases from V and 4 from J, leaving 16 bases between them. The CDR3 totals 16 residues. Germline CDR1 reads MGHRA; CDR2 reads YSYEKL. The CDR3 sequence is CASSQDPGELRYEQYF. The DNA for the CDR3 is TGCGCCAGCAGCCAAGATCCGGGGGAGTTAAGGTACGAGCAGTACTTC.

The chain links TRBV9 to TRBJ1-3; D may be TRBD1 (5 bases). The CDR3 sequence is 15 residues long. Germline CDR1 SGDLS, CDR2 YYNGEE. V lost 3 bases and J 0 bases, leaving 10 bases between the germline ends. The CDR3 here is CASSAGGSSGNTIYF. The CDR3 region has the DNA TGTGCCAGCAGCGCGGGGGGGAGCTCTGGAAACACCATATATTTT. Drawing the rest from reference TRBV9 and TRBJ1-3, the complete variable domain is DSGVTQTPKHLITATGQRVTLRCSPRSGDLSVYWYQQSLDQGLQFLIQYYNGEERAKGNILERFSAQQFPDLHSELNLSSLELGDSALYFCASSAGGSSGNTIYFGEGSWLTVV.

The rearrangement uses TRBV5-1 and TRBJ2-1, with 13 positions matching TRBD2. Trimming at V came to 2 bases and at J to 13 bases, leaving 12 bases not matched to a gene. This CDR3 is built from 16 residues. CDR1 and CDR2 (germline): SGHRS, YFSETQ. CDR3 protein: CASSLAQAGTSGNQFF. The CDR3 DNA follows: TGCGCCAGCAGCTTAGCCCAAGCCGGGACTAGCGGGAATCAGTTCTTC. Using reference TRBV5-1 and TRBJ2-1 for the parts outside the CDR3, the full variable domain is KAGVTQTPRYLIKTRGQQVTLSCSPISGHRSVSWYQQTPGQGLQFLFEYFSETQRNKGNFPGRFSGRQFSNSRSEMNVSTLELGDSALYLCASSLAQAGTSGNQFFGPGTRLTVL.

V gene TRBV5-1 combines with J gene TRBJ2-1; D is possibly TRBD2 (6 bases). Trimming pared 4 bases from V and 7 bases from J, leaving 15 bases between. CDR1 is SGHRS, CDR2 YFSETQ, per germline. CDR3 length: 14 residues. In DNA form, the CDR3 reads TGCGCCAGCAGCCTGGGGGACTCCAGAAATGAGCAGTTCTTC. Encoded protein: CASSLGDSRNEQFF.

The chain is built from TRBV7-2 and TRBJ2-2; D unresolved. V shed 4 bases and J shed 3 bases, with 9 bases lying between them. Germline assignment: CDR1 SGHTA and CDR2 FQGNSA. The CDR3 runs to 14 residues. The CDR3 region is CASSSRMDTGELFF. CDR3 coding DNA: TGTGCCAGCAGCTCAAGAATGGACACCGGGGAGCTGTTTTTT.

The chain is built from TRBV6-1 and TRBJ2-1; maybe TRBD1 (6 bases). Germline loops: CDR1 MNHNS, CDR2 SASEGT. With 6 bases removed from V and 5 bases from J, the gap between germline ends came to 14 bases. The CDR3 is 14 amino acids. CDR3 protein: CASRKGEMNNEQFF. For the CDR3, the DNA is TGTGCCAGCAGGAAGGGGGAGATGAACAATGAGCAGTTCTTC.